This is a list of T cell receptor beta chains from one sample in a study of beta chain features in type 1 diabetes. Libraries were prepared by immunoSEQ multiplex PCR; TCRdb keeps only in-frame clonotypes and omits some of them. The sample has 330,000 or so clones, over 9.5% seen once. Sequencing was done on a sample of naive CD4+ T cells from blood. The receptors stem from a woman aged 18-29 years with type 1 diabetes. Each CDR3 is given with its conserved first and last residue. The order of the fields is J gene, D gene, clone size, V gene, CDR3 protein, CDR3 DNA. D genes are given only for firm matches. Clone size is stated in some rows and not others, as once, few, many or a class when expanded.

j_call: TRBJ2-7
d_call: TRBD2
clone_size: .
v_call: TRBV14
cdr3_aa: CASSQAGRAHEQYF
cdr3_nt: TGTGCCAGCAGCCAAGCCGGGAGGGCCCACGAGCAGTACTTC

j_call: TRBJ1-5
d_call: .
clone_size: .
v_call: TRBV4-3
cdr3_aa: CASSQNSGRDQPQHF
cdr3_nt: TGCGCCAGCAGCCAGAACAGCGGCCGAGACCAGCCCCAGCATTTT

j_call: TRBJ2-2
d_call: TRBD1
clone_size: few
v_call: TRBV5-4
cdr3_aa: CASSQQGYTGELFF
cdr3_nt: TGTGCCAGCAGCCAACAGGGGTACACCGGGGAGCTGTTTTTT

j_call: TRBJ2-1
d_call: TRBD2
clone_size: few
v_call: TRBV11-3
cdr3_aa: CASKYAGGINEQFF
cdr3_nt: TGTGCCAGCAAGTACGCGGGAGGGATAAATGAGCAGTTCTTC

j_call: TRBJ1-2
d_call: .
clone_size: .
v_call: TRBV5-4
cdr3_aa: CASSLDSYGYTF
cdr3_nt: TGTGCCAGCAGCTTAGACAGCTATGGCTACACCTTC

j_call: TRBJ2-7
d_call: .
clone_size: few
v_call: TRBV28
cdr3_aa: CASSTLGGGEQYF
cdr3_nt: TGTGCCAGCAGTACCCTGGGAGGCGGCGAGCAGTACTTC

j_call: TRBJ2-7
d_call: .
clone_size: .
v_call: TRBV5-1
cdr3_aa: CASSSETGVQEQYF
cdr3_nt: TGCGCCAGCAGCTCCGAGACGGGAGTTCAGGAGCAGTACTTC

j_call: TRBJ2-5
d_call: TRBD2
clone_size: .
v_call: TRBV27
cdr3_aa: CASSFRAGGRGETQYF
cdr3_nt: TGTGCCAGCAGTTTTCGAGCGGGGGGGCGGGGAGAGACCCAGTACTTC

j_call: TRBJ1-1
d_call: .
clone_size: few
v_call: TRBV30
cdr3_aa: CAWSVQGATEAFF
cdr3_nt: TGTGCCTGGAGTGTCCAGGGTGCCACTGAAGCTTTCTTT

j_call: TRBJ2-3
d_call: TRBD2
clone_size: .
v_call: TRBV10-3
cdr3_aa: CAISGGRAGDTQYF
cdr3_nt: TGTGCCATCAGTGGCGGGAGGGCCGGAGATACGCAGTATTTT

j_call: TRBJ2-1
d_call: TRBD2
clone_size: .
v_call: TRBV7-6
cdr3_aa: CASSSWGTRGGEQFF
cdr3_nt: TGTGCCAGCAGCTCGTGGGGGACTAGAGGTGGTGAGCAGTTCTTC

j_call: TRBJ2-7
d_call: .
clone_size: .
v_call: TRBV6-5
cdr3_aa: CASSDPTSTYEQYF
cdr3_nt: TGTGCCAGCAGTGATCCGACATCAACCTACGAGCAGTACTTC

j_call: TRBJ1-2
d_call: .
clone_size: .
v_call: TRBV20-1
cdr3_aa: CSAWVGGGYTF
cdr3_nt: TGCAGTGCTTGGGTGGGAGGAGGCTACACCTTC

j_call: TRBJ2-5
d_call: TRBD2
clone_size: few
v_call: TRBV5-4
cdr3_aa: CASREGLAGGETQYF
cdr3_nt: TGTGCCAGCAGAGAGGGACTAGCGGGCGGAGAGACCCAGTACTTC

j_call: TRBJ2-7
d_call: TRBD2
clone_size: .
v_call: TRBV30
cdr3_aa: CAWSVGGDYEQYF
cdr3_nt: TGTGCCTGGAGTGTGGGGGGGGACTACGAGCAGTACTTC

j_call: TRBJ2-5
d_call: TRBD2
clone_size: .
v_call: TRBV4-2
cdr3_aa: CASSQLGGGLATETQYF
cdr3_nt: TGTGCCAGCAGCCAGCTCGGGGGAGGACTAGCGACAGAGACCCAGTACTTC

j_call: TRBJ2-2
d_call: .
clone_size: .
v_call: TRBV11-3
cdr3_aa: CASSPLVPGELFF
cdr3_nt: TGTGCCAGCAGCCCGTTAGTTCCCGGGGAGCTGTTTTTT

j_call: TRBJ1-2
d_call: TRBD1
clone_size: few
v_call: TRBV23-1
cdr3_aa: CASSHAQGEARPSRVGSYGYTF
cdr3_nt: TGCGCCAGCAGTCACGCCCAGGGGGAAGCTAGGCCTAGCCGGGTCGGGAGTTATGGCTACACCTTC

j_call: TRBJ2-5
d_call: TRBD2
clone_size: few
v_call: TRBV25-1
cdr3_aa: CASSWSRTSGGGTQYF
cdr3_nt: TGTGCCAGCAGTTGGAGTCGGACTAGCGGGGGTGGGACCCAGTACTTC

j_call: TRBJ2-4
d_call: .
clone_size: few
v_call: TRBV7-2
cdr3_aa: CASSLAPSVAKNIQYF
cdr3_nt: TGTGCCAGCAGCTTAGCGCCTAGCGTGGCCAAAAACATTCAGTACTTC

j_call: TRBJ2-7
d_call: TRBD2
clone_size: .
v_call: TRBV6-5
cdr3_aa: CASSYSYSGRSGEQYF
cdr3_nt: TGTGCCAGCAGTTACTCTTATAGCGGGAGATCGGGGGAGCAGTACTTC

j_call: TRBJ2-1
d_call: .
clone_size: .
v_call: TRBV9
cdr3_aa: CASSVVQGNNEQFF
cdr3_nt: TGTGCCAGCAGCGTAGTTCAGGGGAACAATGAGCAGTTCTTC

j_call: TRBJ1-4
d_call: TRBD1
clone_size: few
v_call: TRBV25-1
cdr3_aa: CASGITGEGEKLFF
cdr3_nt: TGTGCCAGCGGAATCACAGGGGAAGGCGAAAAACTGTTTTTT

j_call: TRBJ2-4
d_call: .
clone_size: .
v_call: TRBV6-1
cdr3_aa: CASNFQGGNIQYF
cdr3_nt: TGTGCCAGCAACTTCCAGGGAGGAAACATTCAGTACTTC

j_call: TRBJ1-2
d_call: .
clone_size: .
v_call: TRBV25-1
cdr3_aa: CASSDYLNGYTF
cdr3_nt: TGTGCCAGCAGTGACTACTTAAATGGCTACACCTTC

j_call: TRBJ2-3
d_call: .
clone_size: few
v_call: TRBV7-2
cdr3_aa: CASSLGLTRGGTQYF
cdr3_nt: TGTGCCAGCAGCTTGGGCCTTACGAGGGGGGGTACGCAGTATTTT

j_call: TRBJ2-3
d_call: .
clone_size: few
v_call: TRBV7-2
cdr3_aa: CAGHGADTQYF
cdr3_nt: TGTGCAGGCCACGGGGCAGATACGCAGTATTTT

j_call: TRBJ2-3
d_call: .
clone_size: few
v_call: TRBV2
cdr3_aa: CANSRGSADTQYF
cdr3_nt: TGTGCCAACTCCAGGGGTAGTGCAGATACGCAGTATTTT

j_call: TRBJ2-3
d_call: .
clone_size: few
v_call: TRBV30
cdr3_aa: CAWSGGSTDTQYF
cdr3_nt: TGTGCCTGGAGTGGCGGGAGCACAGATACGCAGTATTTT

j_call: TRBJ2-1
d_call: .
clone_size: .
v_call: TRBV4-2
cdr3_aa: CASSPGEGAHNEQFF
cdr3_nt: TGTGCCAGCAGCCCAGGTGAGGGAGCACATAATGAGCAGTTCTTC

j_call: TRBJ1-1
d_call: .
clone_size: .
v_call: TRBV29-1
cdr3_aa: CSVVGQANTEAFF
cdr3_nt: TGCAGCGTTGTGGGCCAGGCGAACACTGAAGCTTTCTTT

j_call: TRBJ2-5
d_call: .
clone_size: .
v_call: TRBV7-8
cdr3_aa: CASSSRQETQYF
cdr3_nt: TGTGCCAGCAGCTCCCGCCAAGAGACCCAGTACTTC

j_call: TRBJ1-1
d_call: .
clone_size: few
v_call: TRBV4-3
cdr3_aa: CASSHPLNTEAFF
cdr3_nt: TGCGCCAGCAGCCATCCCTTGAACACTGAAGCTTTCTTT

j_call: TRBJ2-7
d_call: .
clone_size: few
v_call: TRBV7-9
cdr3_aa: CASSLGASPYEQYF
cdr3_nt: TGTGCCAGCAGCTTAGGGGCTTCACCCTACGAGCAGTACTTC

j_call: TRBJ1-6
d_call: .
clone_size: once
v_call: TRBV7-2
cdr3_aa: CASSLAGRSSYNSPLHF
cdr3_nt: TGTGCCAGCAGCTTAGCGGGGAGGAGCTCCTATAATTCACCCCTCCACTTT